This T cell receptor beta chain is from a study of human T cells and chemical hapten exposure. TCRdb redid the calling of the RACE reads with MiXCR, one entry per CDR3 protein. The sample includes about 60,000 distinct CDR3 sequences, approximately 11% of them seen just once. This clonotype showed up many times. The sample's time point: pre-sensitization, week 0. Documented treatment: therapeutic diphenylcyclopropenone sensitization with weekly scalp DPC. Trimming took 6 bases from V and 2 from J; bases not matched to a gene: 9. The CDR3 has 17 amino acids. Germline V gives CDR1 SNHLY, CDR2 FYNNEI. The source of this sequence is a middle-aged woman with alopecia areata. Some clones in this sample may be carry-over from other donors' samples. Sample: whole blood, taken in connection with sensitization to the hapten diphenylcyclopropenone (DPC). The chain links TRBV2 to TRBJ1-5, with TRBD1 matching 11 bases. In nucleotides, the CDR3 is TGTGCCAGCAGCAGGGACAGGGGGGCATTACGCAATCAGCCCCAGCATTTT. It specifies CASSRDRGALRNQPQHF.